A single sample gave rise to the 22 T cell receptor beta chains below, sequenced in a study of T cell responses to AZD1222 COVID-19 vaccine. Clones were read by immunoSEQ multiplex PCR, and TCRdb kept only the in-frame ones, dropping some. The sample shows about 200,000 clones, more than 80% of them seen only once. This specimen was peripheral blood, taken 28 days after the second dose of the MenACWY control vaccine. These receptors originate from an adult who received the MenACWY meningococcal vaccine as a control.

V usage is TRBV19 and J usage is TRBJ1-1; D perhaps matches TRBD1 (6 bases). V shed 3 bases and J shed 5 bases, with 13 bases lying between them. The CDR3 length is 14 residues. Germline V gives CDR1 LNHDA, CDR2 SQIVND (reference sequence). CDR3 protein: CASSIYSGETEAFF. The CDR3 nucleotides read TGTGCCAGTAGTATTTATTCAGGGGAGACTGAAGCTTTCTTT.

The V and J genes are TRBV7-6 and TRBJ1-2, with no clear D. V lost 1 base and J 6 bases, leaving 15 bases between the germline ends. The CDR3 contains 15 residues. The germline V gene has CDR1 SGHVS and CDR2 FNYEAQ. CDR3 sequence reads: CASSLGGLKGHGYTF. Here the CDR3 DNA reads TGTGCCAGCAGCTTAGGAGGACTCAAGGGTCATGGCTACACCTTC.

CDR3 sequence reads: CATSDLQGRDWEEQFF. DNA of the CDR3: TGTGCCACCAGTGATTTGCAAGGCAGGGATTGGGAGGAGCAGTTCTTC. This chain joins TRBV24-1 and TRBJ2-1, with D perhaps matching TRBD1 or TRBD2 (5 bases each). Between the trimmed V and J ends, which lost 0 bases and 10 bases, there was a span of 18 bases. The germline gives CDR1 KGHDR, CDR2 SFDVKD. The CDR3 spans 16 residues.

The chain uses TRBV7-2 and TRBJ1-2; no reliable D call. The germline CDR1 and CDR2 sequences are SGHTA and FQGNSA. CDR3 length: 15 amino acids. Trimming pared 5 bases from V and 5 bases from J, leaving 18 bases between. CDR3 in amino acids: CASSRDPDSGYGYTF. CDR3 DNA sequence: TGTGCCAGCAGCCGCGACCCGGACTCGGGGTATGGCTACACCTTC.

Notes on this clone: One end of the junction does not line up with germline, which may come from a read error. The chain uses TRBV6-5 and TRBJ2-7; no clear D gene. The CDR3 totals 13 residues. Looked up from germline, CDR1 is MNHEY and CDR2 is SVGAGI. The CDR3 region is CASSTLASYEQYF. CDR3 nucleotides: TGTGCCAGCAGTACCCTGGCATCCTATGAGCAGTACTTC.

The chain is built from TRBV27 and TRBJ1-5; D is unclear. This CDR3 has 15 amino acids. V was clipped by 6 bases and J by 0 bases, with 12 bases between them. Germline CDR1 and CDR2: MNHEY and SMNVEV (reference sequence). The CDR3 here is CASSSGLTSNQPQHF. CDR3 DNA: TGTGCCAGCAGCTCAGGCTTAACTAGCAATCAGCCCCAGCATTTT.

The chain carries TRBV18 and TRBJ1-4; TRBD1 matches 7 bases. V shed 5 bases and J 8 bases; nucleotides not matched to a gene: 11. The CDR3 is made up of 15 amino acids. Germline-derived CDR1 and CDR2 are KGHSH and LQKENI. CDR3 sequence: CASSFQQGSGEKLFF. CDR3 coding DNA: TGTGCCAGCTCATTTCAACAGGGGAGCGGCGAAAAACTGTTTTTT.

The genes are TRBV27 and TRBJ1-5; D not certain. The germline gives CDR1 MNHEY, CDR2 SMNVEV (reference sequence). V was shortened by 0 bases and J by 7 bases, with 7 bases between the two germline ends. The CDR3 contains 13 residues. CDR3 in amino acids: CASSLSSVQPQHF. In DNA, the CDR3 is TGTGCCAGCAGTTTATCTAGCGTCCAGCCCCAGCATTTT.

The count of this clone is one. J is TRBJ1-2 and V is TRBV6-5; TRBD1 is a possible D gene (6 bases). V gave up 8 bases and J gave up 8 bases, with 18 bases separating them. Germline values: CDR1 MNHEY, CDR2 SVGAGI. The CDR3 is made up of 13 amino acids. The chain's CDR3 is CASLRTDGSGYTF. CDR3 in DNA: TGTGCCAGCCTAAGGACAGACGGCTCGGGCTACACCTTC.

This chain joins TRBV14 and TRBJ2-7, with D perhaps matching TRBD1 or TRBD2 (5 bases each). Germline values: CDR1 SGHDN, CDR2 FVKESK. The CDR3 contains 13 residues. V was cut by 0 bases and J by 9 bases, with 12 bases left in between. DNA for the CDR3: TGTGCCAGCAGCCAAGATCTGGGGGTCGGGCAGTACTTC. Protein: CASSQDLGVGQYF.

This chain uses TRBV27 with TRBJ2-7, with TRBD2 matching 10 bases. Germline loops: CDR1 MNHEY, CDR2 SMNVEV (reference sequence). V lost 6 bases to trimming and J lost 6 bases; unmatched junction nucleotides: 5. The CDR3 length is 13 residues. The CDR3 DNA sequence: TGTGCCAGCAGGGGTAGCGGGAGGAGCGAGCAGTACTTC. It yields the protein CASRGSGRSEQYF.

The chain links TRBV11-3 to TRBJ2-2, with TRBD2 as a possible D gene (5 bases). This CDR3 spans 15 amino acids. In germline, CDR1 is SGHNT, CDR2 YENEEA. Trimming removed 7 bases from V and 5 bases from J, with 17 bases in between. DNA of the CDR3: TGTGCCAGCACCCGGAGGAAGGGTGGGACCGGGGAGCTGTTTTTT. It yields the protein CASTRRKGGTGELFF.

The chain joins TRBV7-2 to TRBJ2-3; 7 nucleotides agree with TRBD1. The V gene end was trimmed by 2 bases and the J gene end by 6 bases; junction bases not matched to a gene: 8. CDR1 is SGHTA and CDR2 is FQGNSA in the germline V gene. The CDR3 totals 15 residues. CDR3: CASSLRGTDFDTQYF. CDR3 bases: TGTGCCAGCAGCTTAAGAGGGACAGACTTCGATACGCAGTATTTT.

The chain is built from TRBV7-2 and TRBJ1-5, with 8 bases matching TRBD1. Per the germline V gene, CDR1 is SGHTA and CDR2 is FQGNSA. The CDR3 consists of 15 residues. The trim removed 5 bases at V and 3 bases at J, leaving 6 bases unmatched. CDR3 coding DNA: TGTGCCAGCAGCGGACAGGGAGGGAACAATCAGCCCCAGCATTTT. It yields the protein CASSGQGGNNQPQHF.

The chain couples TRBV23-1 to TRBJ1-5; D not certain. TRBV23-1 is reported as an ORF; its role is uncertain. This CDR3 contains 13 residues. CDR3 amino acids: CVTPADLDQPQHF. In nucleotides, the CDR3 is TGCGTCACCCCGGCAGACCTAGATCAGCCCCAGCATTTT.

Only one count was recorded for this clone. This chain connects TRBV10-2 to TRBJ1-5; 9 nucleotides line up with TRBD1. Germline V CDR1 and CDR2: WSHSY, SAAADI. CDR3 length: 14 residues. The V segment lost 5 bases and the J segment 6 bases; nucleotides outside the gene matches: 5. The DNA of the CDR3 is TGCGCCAGCAGTTCAACAGGGGGCGGTCAGCCCCAGCATTTT. It translates to CASSSTGGGQPQHF.

The chain links TRBV3-1 (or the pseudogene TRBV3-2) to TRBJ2-2, with D perhaps assigned TRBD1 or TRBD2 (5 bases each). Per germline, CDR1 LGHDT and CDR2 YNNKEL (reference sequence). Trimming cost V 2 bases and J 6 bases, with 22 bases left between them. The CDR3 spans 18 residues. For the CDR3, the DNA is TGTGCCAGCAGCCAACATAAAGGGACCGCCGGAGGACCCGGGGAGCTGTTTTTT. The encoded protein is CASSQHKGTAGGPGELFF.

This chain joins TRBV5-1 and TRBJ2-3, with D unclear. The V end lost 2 bases, the J end lost 0 bases, and 1 base lay between the germline ends. The germline V gene has CDR1 SGHRS and CDR2 YFSETQ. The CDR3 runs 12 residues. The CDR3 sequence is CASSFSTDTQYF. In DNA, the CDR3 is TGCGCCAGCAGCTTTAGCACAGATACGCAGTATTTT.

This rearrangement joins TRBV5-1 to TRBJ1-1; no clear D. Trimming pared 0 bases from V and 2 bases from J, leaving 8 bases between. This CDR3 spans 14 amino acids. Germline assignment: CDR1 SGHRS and CDR2 YFSETQ. The CDR3 DNA is TGCGCCAGCAGCTTGGTGGGGAGCAACACTGAAGCTTTCTTT. Protein product: CASSLVGSNTEAFF.

CDR3 bases: TGCAGCGTTAGGTCCACAGATACGCAGTATTTT. As protein: CSVRSTDTQYF. This chain joins TRBV29-1 and TRBJ2-3; D unclear. Trimming left V 5 bases short and J 2 bases short, with 5 bases between. The CDR3 runs to 11 residues. CDR1 is SQVTM and CDR2 is ANQGSEA in the germline V gene.

The chain uses TRBV19 and TRBJ1-2, with 9 nucleotides matching TRBD1. This CDR3 comprises 17 residues. V lost 4 bases, J lost 2 bases, and 11 bases stayed unmatched. In germline, CDR1 is LNHDA, CDR2 SQIVND (reference sequence). In DNA form, the CDR3 reads TGTGCCAGTAGTACTTTCCCCCGGGACAGGGACAACTATGGCTACACCTTC. As protein: CASSTFPRDRDNYGYTF. Using reference TRBV19 and TRBJ1-2 for the parts outside the CDR3, the full variable domain is DGGITQSPKYLFRKEGQNVTLSCEQNLNHDAMYWYRQDPGQGLRLIYYSQIVNDFQKGDIAEGYSVSREKKESFPLTVTSAQKNPTAFYLCASSTFPRDRDNYGYTFGSGTRLTVV.

The V and J genes are TRBV19 and TRBJ2-2; D is possibly TRBD2 (5 bases). The CDR3 is 15 amino acids. Trimming shortened V by 7 bases and J by 3 bases, and 15 bases separated the two germline ends. CDR1 is LNHDA, CDR2 SQIVND, per germline (reference sequence). The CDR3 sequence: CASTYRGSDTGELFF. Here the CDR3 DNA reads TGTGCCAGTACATACCGGGGATCGGACACCGGGGAGCTGTTTTTT.